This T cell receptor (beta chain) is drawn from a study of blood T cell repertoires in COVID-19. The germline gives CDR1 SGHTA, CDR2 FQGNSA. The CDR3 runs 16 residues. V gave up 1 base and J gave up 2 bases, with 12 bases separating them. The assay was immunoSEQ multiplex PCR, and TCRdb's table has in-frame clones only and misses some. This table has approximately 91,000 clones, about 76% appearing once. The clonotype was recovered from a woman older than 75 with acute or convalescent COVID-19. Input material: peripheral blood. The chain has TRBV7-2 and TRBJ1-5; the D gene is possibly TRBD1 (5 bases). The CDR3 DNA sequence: TGTGCCAGCAGCTTAGGGCAGGGTGGGGGCAATCAGCCCCAGCATTTT. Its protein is CASSLGQGGGNQPQHF.